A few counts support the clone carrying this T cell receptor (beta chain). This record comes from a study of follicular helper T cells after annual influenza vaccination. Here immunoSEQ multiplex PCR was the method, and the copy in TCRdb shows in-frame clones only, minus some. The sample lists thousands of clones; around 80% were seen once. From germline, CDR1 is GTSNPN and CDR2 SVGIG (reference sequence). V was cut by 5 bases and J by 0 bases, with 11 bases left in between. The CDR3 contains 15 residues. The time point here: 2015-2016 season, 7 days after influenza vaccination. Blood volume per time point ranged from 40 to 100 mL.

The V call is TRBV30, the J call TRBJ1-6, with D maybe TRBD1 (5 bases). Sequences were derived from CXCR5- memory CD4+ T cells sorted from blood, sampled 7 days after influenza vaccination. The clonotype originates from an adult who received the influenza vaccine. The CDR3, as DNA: TGTGCCTGGGATCGCGGGGGCTCCTATAATTCACCCCTCCACTTT. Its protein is CAWDRGGSYNSPLHF. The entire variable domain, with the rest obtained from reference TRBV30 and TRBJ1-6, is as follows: SQTIHQWPATLVQPVGSPLSLECTVEGTSNPNLYWYRQAAGRGLQLLFYSVGIGQISSEVPQNLSASRPQDRQFILSSKKLLLSDSGFYLCAWDRGGSYNSPLHFGNGTRLTVT.